What follows describes a single T cell receptor (beta chain). This sample stems from a study of blood T cells in healthy people across ages. Then a second PCR, running about 7 to 11 cycles, was carried out with a sample-barcoded 5' primer and a J-beta primer mix. A template-switch adaptor with 12 random nucleotides tagged each cDNA molecule. A single record per CDR3 protein comes from TCRdb applying MiXCR to the 5' RACE reads. This sample has some 900,000 distinct CDR3 sequences, with about 48% found just once. Sample donors were healthy Caucasian individuals that came from Russia, aged 6 to 90. Drawing of peripheral blood yielded approximately 10 milliliters from each donor. The source material was blood. The receptor was isolated from a man aged 25-40 years in good health.

The CDR3 loop is CASSQEQGSQETQYF. Written as DNA, the CDR3 is TGTGCCAGCAGCCAAGAACAGGGGAGCCAAGAGACCCAGTACTTC. The chain combines TRBV3-1 with TRBJ2-5; 7 nucleotides line up with TRBD1. Trimming at V came to 0 bases and at J to 1 base, leaving 2 bases not matched to a gene. Germline CDR1 LGHDT, CDR2 YNNKEL (reference sequence). This CDR3 spans 15 amino acids.